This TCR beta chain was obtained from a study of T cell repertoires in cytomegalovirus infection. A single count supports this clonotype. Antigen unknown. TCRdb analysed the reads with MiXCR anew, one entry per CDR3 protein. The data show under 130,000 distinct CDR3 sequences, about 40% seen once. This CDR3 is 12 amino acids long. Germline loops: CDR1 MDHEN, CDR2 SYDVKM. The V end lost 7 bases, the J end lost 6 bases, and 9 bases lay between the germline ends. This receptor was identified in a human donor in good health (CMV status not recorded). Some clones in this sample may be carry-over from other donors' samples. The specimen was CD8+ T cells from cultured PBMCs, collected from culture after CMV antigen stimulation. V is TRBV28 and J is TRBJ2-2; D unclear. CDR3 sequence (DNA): TGTGCCAGCACCAGCCCGGCCGGGGAGCTGTTTTTT. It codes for CASTSPAGELFF. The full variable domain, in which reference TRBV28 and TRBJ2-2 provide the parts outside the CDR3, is DVKVTQSSRYLVKRTGEKVFLECVQDMDHENMFWYRQDPGLGLRLIYFSYDVKMKEKGDIPEGYSVSREKKERFSLILESASTNQTSMYLCASTSPAGELFFGEGSRLTVL.